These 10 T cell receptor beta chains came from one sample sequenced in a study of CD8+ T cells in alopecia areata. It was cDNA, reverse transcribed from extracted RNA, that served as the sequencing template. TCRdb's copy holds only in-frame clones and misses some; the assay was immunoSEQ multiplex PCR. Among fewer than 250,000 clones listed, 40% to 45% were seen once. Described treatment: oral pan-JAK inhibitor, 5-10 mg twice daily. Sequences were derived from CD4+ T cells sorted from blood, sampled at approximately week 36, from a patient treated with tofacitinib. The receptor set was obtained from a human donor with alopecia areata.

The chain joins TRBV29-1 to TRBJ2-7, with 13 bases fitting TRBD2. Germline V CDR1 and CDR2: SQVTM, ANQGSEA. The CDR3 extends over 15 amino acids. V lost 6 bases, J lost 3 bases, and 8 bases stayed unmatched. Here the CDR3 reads CSVQWGTSGVYEQYF. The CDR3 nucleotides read TGCAGCGTCCAATGGGGGACTAGCGGGGTCTACGAGCAGTACTTC.

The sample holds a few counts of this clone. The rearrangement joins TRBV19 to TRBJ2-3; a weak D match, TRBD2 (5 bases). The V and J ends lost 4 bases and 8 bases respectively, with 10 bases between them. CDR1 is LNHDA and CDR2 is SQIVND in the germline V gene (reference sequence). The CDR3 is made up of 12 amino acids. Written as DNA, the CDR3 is TGTGCCAGTAGTACTACAGAGGGTACGCAGTATTTT. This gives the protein CASSTTEGTQYF. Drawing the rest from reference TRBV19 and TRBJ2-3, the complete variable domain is DGGITQSPKYLFRKEGQNVTLSCEQNLNHDAMYWYRQDPGQGLRLIYYSQIVNDFQKGDIAEGYSVSREKKESFPLTVTSAQKNPTAFYLCASSTTEGTQYFGPGTRLTVL.

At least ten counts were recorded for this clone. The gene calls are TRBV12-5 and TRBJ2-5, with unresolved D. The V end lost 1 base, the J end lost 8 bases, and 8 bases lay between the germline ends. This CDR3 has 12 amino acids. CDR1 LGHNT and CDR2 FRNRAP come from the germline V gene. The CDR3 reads CASGLGSETQYF. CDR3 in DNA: TGTGCTAGTGGTTTGGGATCGGAAACCCAGTACTTC.

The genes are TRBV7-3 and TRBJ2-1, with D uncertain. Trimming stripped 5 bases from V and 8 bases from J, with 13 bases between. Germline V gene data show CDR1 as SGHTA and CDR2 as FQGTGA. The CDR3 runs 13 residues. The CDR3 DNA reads TGTGCCAGCAGCCGAGAGTGGGGTGATGAGCAGTTCTTC. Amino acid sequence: CASSREWGDEQFF. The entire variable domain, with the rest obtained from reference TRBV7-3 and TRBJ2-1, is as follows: GAGVSQTPSNKVTEKGKYVELRCDPISGHTALYWYRQSLGQGPEFLIYFQGTGAADDSGLPNDRFFAVRPEGSVSTLKIQRTERGDSAVYLCASSREWGDEQFFGPGTRLTVL.

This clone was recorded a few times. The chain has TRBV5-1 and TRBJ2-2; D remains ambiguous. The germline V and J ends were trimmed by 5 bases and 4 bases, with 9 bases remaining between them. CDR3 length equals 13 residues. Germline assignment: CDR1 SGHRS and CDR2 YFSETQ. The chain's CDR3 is CASRQQSTGELFF. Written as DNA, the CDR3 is TGCGCCAGCAGACAGCAGAGCACCGGGGAGCTGTTTTTT.

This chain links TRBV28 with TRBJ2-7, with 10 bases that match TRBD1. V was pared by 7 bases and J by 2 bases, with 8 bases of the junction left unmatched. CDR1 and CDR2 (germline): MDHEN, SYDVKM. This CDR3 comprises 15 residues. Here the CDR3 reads CASNPGQGRAYEQYF. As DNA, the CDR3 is TGTGCCAGCAATCCGGGACAGGGGAGGGCCTACGAGCAGTACTTC.

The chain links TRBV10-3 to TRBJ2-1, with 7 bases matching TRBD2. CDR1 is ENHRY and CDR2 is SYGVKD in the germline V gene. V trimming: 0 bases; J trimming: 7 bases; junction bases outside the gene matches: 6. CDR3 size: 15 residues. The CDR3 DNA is TGTGCCATCAGTGAGTCTGGCGGGAGTGGAAATGAGCAGTTCTTC. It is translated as CAISESGGSGNEQFF.

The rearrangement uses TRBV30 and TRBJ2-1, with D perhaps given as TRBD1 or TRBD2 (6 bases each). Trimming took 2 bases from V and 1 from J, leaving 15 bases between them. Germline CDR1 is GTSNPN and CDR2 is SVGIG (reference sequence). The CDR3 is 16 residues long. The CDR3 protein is CAWSSRTGRSYNEQFF. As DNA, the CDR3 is TGTGCCTGGAGTTCGAGAACAGGGAGGTCCTACAATGAGCAGTTCTTC.

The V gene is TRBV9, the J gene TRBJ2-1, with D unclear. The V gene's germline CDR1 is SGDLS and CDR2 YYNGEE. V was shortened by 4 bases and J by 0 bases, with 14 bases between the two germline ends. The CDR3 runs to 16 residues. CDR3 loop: CASSPATPSSYNEQFF. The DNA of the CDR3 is TGTGCCAGCAGCCCGGCGACACCTAGCTCCTACAATGAGCAGTTCTTC.

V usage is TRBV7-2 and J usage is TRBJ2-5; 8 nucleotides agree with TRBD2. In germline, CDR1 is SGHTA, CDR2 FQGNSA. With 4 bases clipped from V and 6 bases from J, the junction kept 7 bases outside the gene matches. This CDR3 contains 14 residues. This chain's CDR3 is CASSWGFSGKTQYF. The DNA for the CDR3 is TGTGCCAGCAGCTGGGGCTTTAGCGGGAAGACCCAGTACTTC.